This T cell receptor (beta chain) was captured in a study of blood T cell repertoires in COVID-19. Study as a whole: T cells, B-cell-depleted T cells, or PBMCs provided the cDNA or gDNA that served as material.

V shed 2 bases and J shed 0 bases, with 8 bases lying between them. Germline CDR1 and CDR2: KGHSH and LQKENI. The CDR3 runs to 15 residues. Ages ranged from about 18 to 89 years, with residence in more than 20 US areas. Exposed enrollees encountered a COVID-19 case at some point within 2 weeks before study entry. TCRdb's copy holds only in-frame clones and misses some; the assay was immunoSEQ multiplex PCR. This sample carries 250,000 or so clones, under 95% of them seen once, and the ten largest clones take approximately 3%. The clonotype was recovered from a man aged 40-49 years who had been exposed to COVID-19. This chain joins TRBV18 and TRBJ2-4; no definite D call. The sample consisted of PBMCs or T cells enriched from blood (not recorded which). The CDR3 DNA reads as TGTGCCAGCTCACCATCGGCGGAAGCCAAAAACATTCAGTACTTC. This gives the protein CASSPSAEAKNIQYF. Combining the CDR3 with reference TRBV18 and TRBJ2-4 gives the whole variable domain NAGVMQNPRHLVRRRGQEARLRCSPMKGHSHVYWYRQLPEEGLKFMVYLQKENIIDESGMPKERFSAEFPKEGPSILRIQQVVRGDSAAYFCASSPSAEAKNIQYFGAGTRLSVL.